This TCR beta chain derives from a study of T cells in Graves' hyperthyroidism and ophthalmopathy. Regarding the study as a whole: Classification by a 13 V-J model distinguished ophthalmopathy from stable hyperthyroidism. Model output signaled ophthalmopathy a median roughly 6.5 months ahead of onset.

Amplified regions were TCR beta CDR3 sequences from RNA transcripts. The HTBI primer set served for first-round RT-PCR of the TCR CDR3. Each CDR3 protein gets one entry after TCRdb re-called the multiplex PCR reads with MiXCR. Among some 380,000 distinct CDR3 sequences listed, about 13% were seen once. Germline CDR1 is PRHDT and CDR2 is FYEKMQ (reference sequence). The CDR3 runs to 15 residues. V shed 2 bases and J 5 bases; nucleotides not matched to a gene: 8. The sample holds many counts of this clonotype. What it binds is not known. The study left out patients who had uncontrolled infection, other autoimmune disease, pregnancy or lactation. Ahead of any ophthalmopathy symptoms, the blood sample was obtained at the first diagnosis of hyperthyroidism.

The sequenced material came from blood. This sequence was found in a man younger than 40 with Graves' hyperthyroidism that later progressed to Graves' ophthalmopathy. The chain joins TRBV13 to TRBJ2-7, with 8 bases fitting TRBD1. Written as DNA, the CDR3 is TGTGCCAGCAGCTTACGGGCAGGGGGCCGAGACGAGCAGTACTTC. Translating it yields CASSLRAGGRDEQYF.